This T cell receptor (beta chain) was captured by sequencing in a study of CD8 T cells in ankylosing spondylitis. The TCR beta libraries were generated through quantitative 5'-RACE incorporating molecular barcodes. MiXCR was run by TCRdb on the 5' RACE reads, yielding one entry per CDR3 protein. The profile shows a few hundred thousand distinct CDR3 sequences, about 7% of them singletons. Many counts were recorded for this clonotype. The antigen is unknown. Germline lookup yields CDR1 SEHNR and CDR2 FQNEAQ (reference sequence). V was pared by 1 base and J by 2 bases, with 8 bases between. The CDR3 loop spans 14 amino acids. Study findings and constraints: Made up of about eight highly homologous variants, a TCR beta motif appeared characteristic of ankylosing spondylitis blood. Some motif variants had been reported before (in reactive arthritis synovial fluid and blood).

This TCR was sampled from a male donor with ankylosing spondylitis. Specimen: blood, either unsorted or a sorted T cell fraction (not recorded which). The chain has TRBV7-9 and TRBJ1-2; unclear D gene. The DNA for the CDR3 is TGTGCCAGCAGCTTAGACGGTTCAAACTATGGCTACACCTTC. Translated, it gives CASSLDGSNYGYTF.